Shown below are 23 T cell receptor beta chains from a single sample sequenced in a study of blood T cell repertoires in COVID-19. Method: immunoSEQ multiplex PCR; TCRdb's copy keeps in-frame clones and lacks some. The repertoire has some 51,000 clones, roughly 91% of them found once; the top ten carry over 7.5%. Sequenced material: peripheral blood. Every receptor here comes from a man aged 45 to 65 with active COVID-19.

The CDR3 is CAIAGYNEQFF. CDR3 bases: TGTGCCATAGCGGGATACAATGAGCAGTTCTTC. The chain couples TRBV30 to TRBJ2-1, with TRBD2 identical over 8 bases. The junction had 1 base not matched to a gene; V was cut back by 8 bases and J by 4 bases. Germline V gene sequence: CDR1 GTSNPN, CDR2 SVGIG (reference sequence). The CDR3 has 11 residues.

This sequence joins TRBV19 and TRBJ1-1, with 8 bases aligning to TRBD1. The CDR3 spans 16 residues. The junction had 9 bases not matched to a gene; V was cut back by 6 bases and J by 0 bases. The germline gives CDR1 LNHDA, CDR2 SQIVND (reference sequence). In DNA, the CDR3 is TGTGCCAGTAGCCCAAGGACAGGGCGGATGAACACTGAAGCTTTCTTT. Encoded protein: CASSPRTGRMNTEAFF.

J is TRBJ2-5 and V is TRBV5-4; TRBD2 aligns across 9 bases. The CDR3 has 15 residues. Germline V gene data show CDR1 as SGHNT and CDR2 as YYREEE (reference sequence). J was trimmed by 2 bases and V by 1 base; bases with no gene match: 3. The CDR3 nucleotides read TGTGCCAGCAGCTTGATCCTAGCGGGGCAAGAGACCCAGTACTTC. Its protein product is CASSLILAGQETQYF.

The chain joins TRBV6-5 to TRBJ2-7; TRBD2 agrees at 7 bases. The CDR3 extends over 13 amino acids. CDR1 and CDR2 from the germline V gene are MNHEY and SVGAGI. V gave up 7 bases and J gave up 5 bases; unmatched junction bases: 8. The CDR3 spells CASIKSGTDEQYF. In DNA form, the CDR3 reads TGTGCCAGCATCAAAAGCGGGACTGACGAGCAGTACTTC.

The chain joins TRBV7-9 to TRBJ2-4; D not resolved. V lost 3 bases and J 1 base, leaving 16 bases between the germline ends. Germline values: CDR1 SEHNR, CDR2 FQNEAQ (reference sequence). This CDR3 contains 17 residues. DNA of the CDR3: TGTGCCAGCAGCTTGGCCTATGTGGGCATGGCCAAAAACATTCAGTACTTC. It translates to CASSLAYVGMAKNIQYF.

The table lists this clone with a few counts. J is TRBJ2-7 and V is TRBV10-1, with D uncertain. CDR3 length equals 12 residues. The V gene lost 0 bases and the J gene lost 5 bases, with 5 bases spanning the gap. Per the germline V gene, CDR1 is WNHNN and CDR2 is SYGVQD (reference sequence). CDR3 coding DNA: TGCGCCAGCAGTGAGTCCCAAAACGAGCAGTACTTC. Protein sequence: CASSESQNEQYF.

The V gene is TRBV5-6, the J gene TRBJ1-2; the match to TRBD1 covers 8 bases. This CDR3 spans 16 amino acids. CDR1 and CDR2 from the germline V gene are SGHDT and YYEEEE. V trimming: 0 bases; J trimming: 4 bases; junction bases outside the gene matches: 8. CDR3 amino acids: CASSLVQGAGPYGYTF. The CDR3 region has the DNA TGTGCCAGCAGCTTGGTGCAGGGGGCAGGTCCCTATGGCTACACCTTC.

In its sample, this clone was seen once. The chain uses TRBV5-5 and TRBJ2-3; D is perhaps TRBD2 (5 bases). The CDR3 consists of 15 residues. Germline assignment: CDR1 SGHKS and CDR2 YYEKEE (reference sequence). Trimming cost V 7 bases and J 3 bases, with 18 bases left between them. CDR3 in DNA: TGTGCCAGCGCCCGGACTGGACTCTTGACAGATACGCAGTATTTT. Translated: CASARTGLLTDTQYF.

The V and J genes are TRBV4-1 and TRBJ2-7; TRBD1 matches 10 bases. CDR3 size: 14 residues. Germline assignment: CDR1 MGHRA and CDR2 YSYEKL. The V gene end was trimmed by 4 bases and the J gene end by 6 bases; junction bases not matched to a gene: 6. Written as DNA, the CDR3 is TGCGCCAGCAGCCGGGGGACAGGGGTCGGCGAGCAGTACTTC. Translated, it gives CASSRGTGVGEQYF.

The CDR3 protein is CASSLRQGMETQYF. The CDR3, as DNA: TGTGCCAGCAGTCTCAGACAGGGAATGGAGACCCAGTACTTC. V and J are TRBV28 and TRBJ2-5, with 7 positions matching TRBD1. CDR1 and CDR2 from the germline V gene are MDHEN and SYDVKM. V shed 5 bases and J 5 bases; nucleotides not matched to a gene: 8. This CDR3 contains 14 residues.

The table lists this clone with a few counts. The genes are TRBV6-6 and TRBJ1-5; tentative D call: TRBD1 (6 bases). Germline CDR1 is MNHNY and CDR2 is SVGAGI (reference sequence). This CDR3 is 15 amino acids long. V was trimmed by 2 bases and J by 1 base, leaving 9 bases between them. In DNA, the CDR3 is TGTGCCAGCAGTTACAGGGGGAGCAGCAATCAGCCCCAGCATTTT. It codes for CASSYRGSSNQPQHF.

V and J are TRBV5-5 and TRBJ2-2; 8 bases align to TRBD1. The ends lost 3 bases at V and 3 bases at J; junction bases unmatched: 7. The CDR3 totals 16 residues. Germline V gene data show CDR1 as SGHKS and CDR2 as YYEKEE (reference sequence). Here the CDR3 DNA reads TGTGCCAGCAGCTCCCCGGACAGGGATTACACCGGGGAGCTGTTTTTT. Translation: CASSSPDRDYTGELFF.

The V and J genes are TRBV19 and TRBJ1-2; TRBD1 matches 7 bases. The germline CDR1 and CDR2 sequences are LNHDA and SQIVND (reference sequence). CDR3 length: 13 amino acids. V trimming: 3 bases; J trimming: 6 bases; junction bases outside the gene matches: 4. DNA for the CDR3: TGTGCCAGTAGTATTCGGGACAGCGATGGCTACACCTTC. Translating it yields CASSIRDSDGYTF.

The count of this clone is one. The chain links TRBV4-1 to TRBJ2-7; 8 bases align to TRBD1. Germline CDR1 MGHRA, CDR2 YSYEKL. Unmatched junction bases numbered 4, after V lost 1 base and J lost 2 bases. CDR3 length: 15 residues. The CDR3 DNA reads as TGCGCCAGCAGCCAAGGGTCGACAGGGGCCTACGAGCAGTACTTC. This encodes CASSQGSTGAYEQYF.

This chain links TRBV29-1 with TRBJ2-1; 10 bases are shared with TRBD1. This CDR3 has 13 amino acids. Per germline, CDR1 SQVTM and CDR2 ANQGSEA. Germline trimming cut 7 bases from V and 6 bases from J; bases unmatched to any gene: 6. In nucleotides, the CDR3 is TGCAGCGGTGGACAGGGGGGTCCCAATGAGCAGTTCTTC. Translating gives CSGGQGGPNEQFF.

The chain joins TRBV7-2 to TRBJ2-1; 9 bases align to TRBD1. The CDR3 runs to 17 residues. The V segment lost 5 bases and the J segment 6 bases; nucleotides outside the gene matches: 14. CDR1 and CDR2 (germline): SGHTA, FQGNSA. This CDR3 reads CASSPRSGTGSLNEQFF. DNA of the CDR3: TGTGCCAGCAGCCCTCGAAGCGGGACAGGGTCTCTCAATGAGCAGTTCTTC. Supplemented by reference TRBV7-2 and TRBJ2-1, the full variable domain reads GAGVSQSPSNKVTEKGKDVELRCDPISGHTALYWYRQSLGQGLEFLIYFQGNSAPDKSGLPSDRFSAERTGGSVSTLTIQRTQQEDSAVYLCASSPRSGTGSLNEQFFGPGTRLTVL.

The chain recombines TRBV18 with TRBJ1-2; D call uncertain. This CDR3 is built from 13 residues. Between the trimmed V and J ends, which lost 0 bases and 12 bases, there was a span of 14 bases. The V gene's germline CDR1 is KGHSH and CDR2 LQKENI. DNA of the CDR3: TGTGCCAGCTCACCACCGAGAGGCGGCCTCGACACCTTC. Protein: CASSPPRGGLDTF.

This clone was counted once. The chain is built from TRBV3-1 (or the pseudogene TRBV3-2) and TRBJ1-1; 8 bases are shared with TRBD1. Germline trimming cut 5 bases from V and 1 base from J; bases unmatched to any gene: 0. Germline V CDR1 and CDR2: LGHDT, YNNKEL (reference sequence). There are 13 residues in the CDR3. CDR3 region: CASSGQGNTEAFF. Here the CDR3 DNA reads TGTGCCAGCAGCGGACAGGGGAACACTGAAGCTTTCTTT.

The chain uses TRBV7-6 and TRBJ2-7; 9 bases are a match to TRBD1. CDR1 SGHVS and CDR2 FNYEAQ come from the germline V gene. With 1 base clipped from V and 3 bases from J, the junction kept 7 bases outside the gene matches. The CDR3 is 16 residues long. CDR3 residues: CASSLGHRGLFYEQYF. The CDR3 DNA sequence: TGTGCCAGCAGCTTAGGACACAGGGGGCTTTTCTACGAGCAGTACTTC.

The chain joins TRBV10-3 to TRBJ2-7, with D possibly matching TRBD2 (7 bases). Germline loops: CDR1 ENHRY, CDR2 SYGVKD. The CDR3 contains 15 residues. V was shortened by 2 bases and J by 0 bases, with 11 bases between the two germline ends. This CDR3 is CAISEAGASSYEQYF. In nucleotides, the CDR3 is TGTGCCATCAGTGAGGCGGGGGCCTCCTCCTACGAGCAGTACTTC.

This chain links TRBV28 with TRBJ2-7; 8 nucleotides line up with TRBD1. The CDR3 length is 14 residues. Trimming at V came to 4 bases and at J to 5 bases, leaving 7 bases not matched to a gene. Germline CDR1 is MDHEN and CDR2 is SYDVKM. The CDR3 DNA follows: TGTGCCAGCAGTTCGGCAGGGGGCGGAAACGAGCAGTACTTC. Amino acids: CASSSAGGGNEQYF.

J is TRBJ2-3 and V is TRBV18, with a weak D call TRBD1 (5 bases). Per the germline V gene, CDR1 is KGHSH and CDR2 is LQKENI. V dropped 4 bases and J dropped 6 bases, with 14 bases sitting between them. The CDR3 has 14 amino acids. CDR3 DNA: TGTGCCAGCTCACTCCGACAGCCGGGTGATACGCAGTATTTT. Its protein product is CASSLRQPGDTQYF.

The V and J genes are TRBV28 and TRBJ2-7; 8 nucleotides agree with TRBD1. The CDR3 extends over 13 amino acids. The V and J ends lost 5 bases and 6 bases, in that order; junction bases with no gene match: 6. Germline CDR1 is MDHEN and CDR2 is SYDVKM. CDR3 region: CASSGGQESEQYF. The CDR3 DNA reads TGTGCCAGCAGTGGGGGACAGGAAAGCGAGCAGTACTTC.